This T cell receptor (beta chain) stems from a study of T cells expressing NK-cell markers. Study-level results: The same clonotypes also predominated in the CD3+CD56-NKG2C+ fraction of several donors.

As for this clonotype: Its antigen is unknown.

TCRdb re-called the 5' RACE reads and shows each CDR3 protein once, DNA omitted. The sample yields more than 400,000 distinct CDR3 sequences, of which the top ten take up more than 7%. Germline CDR1 MDHEN, CDR2 SYDVKM. The CDR3 runs 17 residues. This rearrangement joins TRBV28 to TRBJ2-3; the TCRdb call, TRBD2, lacks DNA for checking. This receptor was identified in a woman between 18 and 69 years old in good health. Sequences were obtained from blood T cells: a sorted CD56 or NKG2C T cell subset, CD4+ or CD8+ T cells, or bulk PBMC T cells (not recorded which). This chain's CDR3 is CASSLVVASGTTDTQYF. Variable domain in full (rest from reference TRBV28 and TRBJ2-3): DVKVTQSSRYLVKRTGEKVFLECVQDMDHENMFWYRQDPGLGLRLIYFSYDVKMKEKGDIPEGYSVSREKKERFSLILESASTNQTSMYLCASSLVVASGTTDTQYFGPGTRLTVL.